The next 9 T cell receptor beta chains were all read from a single sample in a study of blood T cell repertoires in COVID-19. Generated by immunoSEQ multiplex PCR, the TCRdb table keeps only in-frame clones and is missing some. This sample has under 350,000 clones; about 86% occur once, and the top ten carry 3.5% to 4.5%. The sequenced sample consisted of PBMCs or T cells enriched from blood (not recorded which). The source of these receptors is a woman aged 40 to 55 with acute COVID-19.

The table lists this clone with a few counts. The J gene is TRBJ1-1, the V gene TRBV12-3 or TRBV12-4; D is perhaps TRBD1 (5 bases). This CDR3 is 13 amino acids long. The V end lost 6 bases, the J end lost 0 bases, and 8 bases lay between the germline ends. The chain's CDR3 is CASSQDMNTEAFF. DNA for the CDR3: TGTGCCAGCAGCCAGGACATGAACACTGAAGCTTTCTTT.

V and J are TRBV4-3 and TRBJ2-6; 12 bases match TRBD2. The CDR3 covers 22 residues. V gave up 5 bases and J gave up 1 base; unmatched junction bases: 18. Germline V lookup: CDR1 LGHNA, CDR2 YSLEER. Here the CDR3 reads CASSNLYGTSGWGGSGANVLTF. CDR3 coding DNA: TGCGCCAGCAGCAACTTATACGGGACTAGCGGGTGGGGTGGTTCTGGGGCCAACGTCCTGACTTTC.

The chain has TRBV12-3 or TRBV12-4 and TRBJ1-3; D possibly corresponds to TRBD1 (6 bases). There are 12 residues in the CDR3. Trimming shortened V by 2 bases and J by 7 bases, and 6 bases separated the two germline ends. The CDR3 DNA reads TGTGCCAGCAGTTTAAGGGGGAACACCATATATTTT. This sequence encodes CASSLRGNTIYF.

V and J are TRBV28 and TRBJ2-5, with D possibly being TRBD2 (6 bases). The CDR3 sequence is 14 residues long. Looked up from germline, CDR1 is MDHEN and CDR2 is SYDVKM. V was shortened by 2 bases and J by 0 bases, with 7 bases between the two germline ends. The CDR3 bases are TGTGCCAGCAGTTTAAGGGACTACCAAGAGACCCAGTACTTC. Translating gives CASSLRDYQETQYF.

This chain links TRBV5-1 with TRBJ2-7, with 10 bases that match TRBD2. Germline assignment: CDR1 SGHRS and CDR2 YFSETQ. The CDR3 is made up of 19 amino acids. J gave up 3 bases and V 4 bases, and 19 bases lay outside the gene matches. This chain's CDR3 is CASSARGWASGGPNYEQYF. Here the CDR3 DNA reads TGCGCCAGCAGCGCCCGGGGGTGGGCTAGCGGGGGCCCGAACTACGAGCAGTACTTC.

The V call is TRBV18, the J call TRBJ1-1; 7 bases align to TRBD1. The germline gives CDR1 KGHSH, CDR2 LQKENI. CDR3 length: 14 residues. V was clipped by 6 bases and J by 1 base; unmatched bases: 5. The CDR3: CASSPGQRNTEAFF. The CDR3 DNA is TGTGCCAGCTCCCCGGGACAGCGGAACACTGAAGCTTTCTTT.

The rearrangement joins TRBV7-6 to TRBJ1-6; D gene unclear. Trimming took off 1 base at V and 8 bases at J, with 9 bases between the two ends. The CDR3 totals 14 residues. The germline V gene encodes CDR1 SGHVS and CDR2 FNYEAQ. The CDR3 loop is CASSLVGRDSPLHF. The CDR3 DNA reads TGTGCCAGCAGCTTAGTCGGGCGGGATTCACCCCTCCACTTT.

This chain joins TRBV9 and TRBJ2-4; TRBD1 matches 12 bases. Germline trimming cut 4 bases from V and 1 base from J; bases unmatched to any gene: 9. Germline assignment: CDR1 SGDLS and CDR2 YYNGEE. The CDR3 runs to 18 residues. The CDR3 loop reads CASSITGTGGAAKNIQYF. The CDR3 DNA is TGTGCCAGCAGCATAACCGGGACAGGGGGCGCGGCCAAAAACATTCAGTACTTC.

V is TRBV5-5 and J is TRBJ1-5, with 8 bases that match TRBD1. Trimming cost V 4 bases and J 2 bases; bases outside gene matches: 5. The CDR3 is made up of 15 amino acids. Germline V gives CDR1 SGHKS, CDR2 YYEKEE (reference sequence). The CDR3 region is CASSTTGGGNQPQHF. CDR3 DNA sequence: TGTGCCAGCAGCACCACAGGGGGGGGCAATCAGCCCCAGCATTTT. Combining the CDR3 with reference TRBV5-5 and TRBJ1-5 gives the whole variable domain DAGVTQSPTHLIKTRGQQVTLRCSPISGHKSVSWYQQVLGQGPQFIFQYYEKEERGRGNFPDRFSARQFPNYSSELNVNALLLGDSALYLCASSTTGGGNQPQHFGDGTRLSIL.